This T cell receptor beta chain derives from a study of human thymus T cells. General study points: Repertoires from thymus and blood appeared to show biased V and J gene usage. Thymic repertoires from unrelated individuals overlapped highly, related research reported.

Thymic samples were excised during corrective heart operations. The people who donated were healthy Finnish babies having corrective surgery for congenital heart defects. As for this clone: Antigen specificity is unknown. No DNA is shown, since the ends of the CDR3 on it are uncertain; the CDR3 is the one TCRdb lists.

Measured with immunoSEQ multiplex PCR; TCRdb has only the in-frame clones, and not every one. This table holds roughly 130,000 clones, around 95% found once. Germline CDR1 is MDHEN and CDR2 is SYDVKM. The CDR3 contains 11 residues when both ends are counted. The origin of this receptor is a boy under two years old with a congenital heart defect but otherwise immunologically healthy. The material sequenced was thymus tissue. The rearrangement links TRBV28 to TRBJ2-2. CDR3 region: CASFGAGELFF.